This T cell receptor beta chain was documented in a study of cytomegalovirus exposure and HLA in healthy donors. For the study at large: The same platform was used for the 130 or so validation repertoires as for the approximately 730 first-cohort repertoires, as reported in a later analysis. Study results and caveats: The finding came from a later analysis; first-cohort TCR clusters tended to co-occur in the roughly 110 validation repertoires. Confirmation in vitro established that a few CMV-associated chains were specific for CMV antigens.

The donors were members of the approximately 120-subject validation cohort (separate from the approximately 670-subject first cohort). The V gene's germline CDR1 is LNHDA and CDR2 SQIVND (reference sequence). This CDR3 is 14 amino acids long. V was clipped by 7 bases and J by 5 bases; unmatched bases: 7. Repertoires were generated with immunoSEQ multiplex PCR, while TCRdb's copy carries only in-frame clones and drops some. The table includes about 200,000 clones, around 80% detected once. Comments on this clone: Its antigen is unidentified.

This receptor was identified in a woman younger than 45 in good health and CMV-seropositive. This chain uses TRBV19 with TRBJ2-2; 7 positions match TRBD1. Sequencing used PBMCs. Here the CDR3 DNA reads TGTGCCAGTACCGGACAGGTGGAGACCGGGGAGCTGTTTTTT. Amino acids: CASTGQVETGELFF.